The T cell receptor (beta chain) under discussion was sequenced for a study of response to subunit inactivated influenza vaccine. A remark on this clonotype: The antigen remains undetermined.

The V gene's germline CDR1 is LGHNA and CDR2 YSLEER. V lost 1 base and J lost 1, with 11 bases in between. The CDR3 consists of 15 residues. TCRdb reanalysed the RT-PCR reads using MiXCR and keeps one entry per CDR3 protein. The table includes approximately 290,000 distinct CDR3 sequences, approximately 21% detected once. Notes on the study in general: Few additional T cells are recruited per seasonal influenza vaccination, authors suggested.

The receptor was derived from a man in his fifties or sixties who received an inactivated influenza vaccine. The sample consisted of PBMCs from blood, taken less than 22 months after vaccination. The J gene is TRBJ2-7, the V gene TRBV4-3, with D perhaps matching TRBD1 (6 bases). CDR3 nucleotides: TGCGCCAGCAGCCAAGGGGCAGGGGTATCCTACGAGCAGTACTTC. Translation gives CASSQGAGVSYEQYF.